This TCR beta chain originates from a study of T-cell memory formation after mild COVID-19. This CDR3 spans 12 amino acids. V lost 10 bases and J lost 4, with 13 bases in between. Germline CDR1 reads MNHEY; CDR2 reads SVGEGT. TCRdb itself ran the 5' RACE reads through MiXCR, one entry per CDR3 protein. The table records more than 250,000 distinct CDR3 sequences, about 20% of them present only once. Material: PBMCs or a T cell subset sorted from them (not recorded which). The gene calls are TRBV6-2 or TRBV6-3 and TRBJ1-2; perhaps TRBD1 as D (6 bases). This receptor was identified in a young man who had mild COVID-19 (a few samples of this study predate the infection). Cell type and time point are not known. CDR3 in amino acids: CATARQAYGYTF. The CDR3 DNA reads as TGTGCCACCGCAAGACAGGCCTATGGCTACACCTTC.